Included here is one T cell receptor beta chain sequence, with context. The study enrolled healthy HIV-negative adults without recent acute infections or vaccinations as donors. This sample is part of a study of shared clonotypes between healthy human individuals. Profiled with immunoSEQ multiplex PCR; TCRdb holds only in-frame clones, not every one. Among about 2.4 million clones listed, approximately 94% were seen once. This CDR3 contains 15 residues. CDR1 is LGHNA, CDR2 YSLEER, per germline. Trimming took off 0 bases at V and 8 bases at J, with 13 bases between the two ends. This receptor was identified in a man aged 18 to 29 in good health. Some clones in this sample may be carry-over from other donors' samples. The rearrangement links TRBV4-3 to TRBJ1-4, with D possibly being TRBD1 (6 bases). Sequenced sample: naive CD4+ T cells from PBMCs. Indicated subset: CD45RA+ positively selected. CDR3 region: CASSQDGQRVEKLFF. Written as DNA, the CDR3 is TGCGCCAGCAGCCAAGACGGACAGCGTGTAGAAAAACTGTTTTTT.